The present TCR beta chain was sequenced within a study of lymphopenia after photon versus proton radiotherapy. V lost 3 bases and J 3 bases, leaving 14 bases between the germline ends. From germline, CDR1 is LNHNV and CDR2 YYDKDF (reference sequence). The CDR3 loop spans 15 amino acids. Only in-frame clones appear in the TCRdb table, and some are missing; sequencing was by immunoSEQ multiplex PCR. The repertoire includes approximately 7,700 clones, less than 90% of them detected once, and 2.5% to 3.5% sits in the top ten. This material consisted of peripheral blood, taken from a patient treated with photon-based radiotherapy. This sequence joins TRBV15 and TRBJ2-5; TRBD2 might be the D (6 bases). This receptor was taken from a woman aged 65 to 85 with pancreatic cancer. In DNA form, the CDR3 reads TGTGCCACCAGCAGCCGGATAACGGGAGAAGAGACCCAGTACTTC. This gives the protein CATSSRITGEETQYF.